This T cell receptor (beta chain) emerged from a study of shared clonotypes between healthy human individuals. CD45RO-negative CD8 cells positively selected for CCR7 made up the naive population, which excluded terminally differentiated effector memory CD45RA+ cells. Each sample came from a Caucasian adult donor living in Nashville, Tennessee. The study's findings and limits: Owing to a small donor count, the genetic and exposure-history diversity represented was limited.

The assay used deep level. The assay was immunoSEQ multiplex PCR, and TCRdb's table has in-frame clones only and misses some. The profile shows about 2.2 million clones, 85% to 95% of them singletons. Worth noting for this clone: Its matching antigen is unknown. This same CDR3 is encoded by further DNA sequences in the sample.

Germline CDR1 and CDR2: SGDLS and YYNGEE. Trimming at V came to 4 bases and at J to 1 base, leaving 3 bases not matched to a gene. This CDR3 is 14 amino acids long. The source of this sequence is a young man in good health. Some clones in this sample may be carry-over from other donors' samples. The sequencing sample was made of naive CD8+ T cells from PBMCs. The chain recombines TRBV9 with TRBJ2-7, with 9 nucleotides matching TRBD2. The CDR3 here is CASSPSGRSYEQYF. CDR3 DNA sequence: TGTGCCAGCAGCCCCAGCGGGAGGTCCTACGAGCAGTACTTC.